This T cell receptor (beta chain) was captured in a study of low-dose radiotherapy and immunotherapy resistance in tumors. This clonotype appeared many times. Alpha- and beta-chain coverage of first-strand cDNA came from TRAV- and TRBV-specific primers. Using a constant-region primer together with a V-primer adapter, TCRs were subjected to around 20 PCR cycles of amplification. TCRdb itself ran the reads through MiXCR, one entry per CDR3 protein. Of around 60,000 distinct CDR3 sequences in the sample, about a quarter are singletons; the top ten hold 6.7%. Trimming took 3 bases from V and 5 from J; bases not matched to a gene: 10. CDR3 length: 17 residues. Germline loops: CDR1 MGHRA, CDR2 YSYEKL. Documented time point: after trial treatment. Treatment here: LDRT plus nivolumab, ipilimumab, low-dose cyclophosphamide and aspirin (RACIN trial).

Material: PBMCs, obtained after low-dose radiotherapy plus immunotherapy. This TCR derives from a male donor with prostate cancer. This chain connects TRBV4-1 to TRBJ2-1; 10 positions match TRBD1. The CDR3 nucleotides read TGCGCCAGCAGCCACGCTACTGGGACAGGGGTCGACAATGAGCAGTTCTTC. Its translation: CASSHATGTGVDNEQFF.